Presented here are 8 T cell receptor beta chains from one specimen sequenced in a study of T cell responses to AZD1222 COVID-19 vaccine. Sequenced by immunoSEQ multiplex PCR; TCRdb stores in-frame clones only, minus some. The sample lists 200,000 or so clones, roughly 92% occurring once. This specimen was peripheral blood, taken 28 days after the second AZD1222 dose. These receptors were obtained from an adult who received the AZD1222 COVID-19 vaccine.

The rearrangement links TRBV6-2 or TRBV6-3 to TRBJ1-2; no clear D. Germline CDR1 MNHEY, CDR2 SVGEGT. The CDR3 covers 11 residues. Between the trimmed V and J ends, which lost 5 bases and 8 bases, there was a span of 9 bases. CDR3 coding DNA: TGTGCCAGCAGTACCTTGGTGGGCTACACCTTC. Translation gives CASSTLVGYTF.

This sequence joins TRBV5-1 and TRBJ1-4; D is uncertain. Germline V gene lookup returns CDR1 SGHRS and CDR2 YFSETQ. This CDR3 is built from 16 residues. The germline V and J ends were trimmed by 4 bases and 7 bases, with 20 bases remaining between them. The CDR3 DNA is TGCGCCAGCAGCCCCACCTGGTCAGGAACTGCTGAAAAACTGTTTTTT. The encoded protein is CASSPTWSGTAEKLFF. Complete variable domain (other parts from reference TRBV5-1 and TRBJ1-4): KAGVTQTPRYLIKTRGQQVTLSCSPISGHRSVSWYQQTPGQGLQFLFEYFSETQRNKGNFPGRFSGRQFSNSRSEMNVSTLELGDSALYLCASSPTWSGTAEKLFFGSGTQLSVL.

The chain combines TRBV29-1 with TRBJ2-3; the D is unclear. Trimming stripped 7 bases from V and 2 bases from J, with 10 bases between. CDR3 length equals 12 residues. Germline V gives CDR1 SQVTM, CDR2 ANQGSEA. As DNA, the CDR3 is TGCAGCGCCACCTCGTCCACAGATACGCAGTATTTT. Protein: CSATSSTDTQYF.

This rearrangement joins TRBV2 to TRBJ1-1, with 7 positions matching TRBD1. CDR1 SNHLY and CDR2 FYNNEI come from the germline V gene. The junction had 7 bases not matched to a gene; V was cut back by 7 bases and J by 5 bases. The CDR3 consists of 13 residues. CDR3 loop: CASTRTGYTEAFF. The CDR3, as DNA: TGTGCCAGCACCCGGACAGGTTATACTGAAGCTTTCTTT.

The gene calls are TRBV7-2 and TRBJ2-3; D is ambiguous. The V end lost 2 bases, the J end lost 4 bases, and 10 bases lay between the germline ends. The CDR3 spans 14 residues. Germline CDR1 and CDR2: SGHTA and FQGNSA. CDR3 nucleotides: TGTGCCAGCAGCTTATCTTGGGGATCAGATACGCAGTATTTT. Translated: CASSLSWGSDTQYF.

This chain connects TRBV4-1 to TRBJ1-5; D is perhaps TRBD1 (6 bases). Trimming took 3 bases from V and 7 from J, leaving 16 bases between them. Germline values: CDR1 MGHRA, CDR2 YSYEKL. This CDR3 is built from 15 residues. CDR3 nucleotide sequence: TGCGCCAGCAGCCATCCCTCAAGGGGGTTACAGCCCCAGCATTTT. Its translation is CASSHPSRGLQPQHF.

The chain links TRBV12-3 or TRBV12-4 to TRBJ2-7; D tentatively fits TRBD1 or TRBD2 (5 bases each). The V and J ends lost 3 bases and 1 base respectively, with 7 bases between them. CDR3 size: 13 residues. This CDR3 is CASSFGTSYEQYF. CDR3 nucleotide sequence: TGTGCCAGCAGTTTCGGGACGTCCTACGAGCAGTACTTC.

V usage is TRBV28 and J usage is TRBJ1-2; possibly TRBD1 for D (5 bases). Trimming shortened V by 3 bases and J by 10 bases, and 18 bases separated the two germline ends. The CDR3 is made up of 14 amino acids. CDR1 MDHEN and CDR2 SYDVKM come from the germline V gene. In nucleotides, the CDR3 is TGTGCCAGCAGTTTGGGAAGGGCAGGGAGGAACTACACCTTC. This codes for CASSLGRAGRNYTF.